This T cell receptor (beta chain) appears in the sequencing data of a study of control samples from healthy donors and cancer patients. Only in-frame clones appear in the TCRdb table, and some are missing; sequencing was by immunoSEQ multiplex PCR. This table holds about 94,000 clones, about nine tenths found once. The germline CDR1 and CDR2 sequences are SGHNT and YENEEA. The CDR3 spans 14 residues. The V and J ends lost 5 bases and 0 bases respectively, with 9 bases between them. Material: blood. This chain links TRBV11-3 with TRBJ2-3; the D is unclear. The sequence came from a woman aged 18-29 years in good health. The chain's CDR3 is CASSPSTSTDTQYF. The CDR3 DNA reads as TGTGCCAGCAGCCCATCTACTAGCACAGATACGCAGTATTTT. Using reference TRBV11-3 and TRBJ2-3 for the parts outside the CDR3, the full variable domain is EAGVVQSPRYKIIEKKQPVAFWCNPISGHNTLYWYLQNLGQGPELLIRYENEEAVDDSQLPKDRFSAERLKGVDSTLKIQPAELGDSAVYLCASSPSTSTDTQYFGPGTRLTVL.